This section outlines one TCR beta chain sequence together with its context. The CDR3 is 14 residues long. Germline loops: CDR1 SQVTM, CDR2 ANQGSEA. Trimming removed 2 bases at V and 4 bases at J, with 12 bases between. Seattle cases were enrolled at active infection and followed longitudinally. This record belongs to a study of blood T cell repertoires in COVID-19. Study-wide context: Italy, Spain and the United States were the sources of the convalescent and acute COVID-19 samples. PBMCs, B-cell-depleted T cells, or T cells provided the cDNA or gDNA that made up the material.

Per the original methods: By means of reference gene primer amplification, nucleated cell counts were estimated. TCRdb keeps only in-frame clones here, not all; method: immunoSEQ multiplex PCR. V and J calls and clone size are as listed in that table; D and trimming were resolved from the DNA. The sample lists about 180,000 clones, about 81% occurring once. The clonotype originates from a woman of 80 years or more with COVID-19, enrolled during active disease. The sequenced material came from peripheral blood. This chain links TRBV29-1 with TRBJ2-1; unclear D gene. CDR3 nucleotides: TGCAGCGTTGAAATGGTGACTGAGTACAATGAGCAGTTCTTC. Amino acid sequence: CSVEMVTEYNEQFF.